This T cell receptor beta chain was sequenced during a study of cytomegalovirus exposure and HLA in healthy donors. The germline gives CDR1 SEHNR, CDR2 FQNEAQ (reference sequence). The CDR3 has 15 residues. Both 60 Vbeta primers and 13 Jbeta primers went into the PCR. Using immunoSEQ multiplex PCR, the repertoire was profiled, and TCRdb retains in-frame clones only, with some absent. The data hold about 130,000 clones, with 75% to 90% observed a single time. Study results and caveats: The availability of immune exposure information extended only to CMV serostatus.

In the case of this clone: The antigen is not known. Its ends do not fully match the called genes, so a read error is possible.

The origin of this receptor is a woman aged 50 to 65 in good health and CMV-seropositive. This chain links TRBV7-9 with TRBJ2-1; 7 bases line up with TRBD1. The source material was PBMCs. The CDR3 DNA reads TGTTCCAGCGGAACACGACAGGGACGATACAATGAGCAGTTCTTC. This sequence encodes CSSGTRQGRYNEQFF.